This T cell receptor beta chain was identified in a study of cytomegalovirus exposure and HLA in healthy donors. General study results and limits: With high specificity and sensitivity, the classifier reportedly diagnosed cytomegalovirus status. Per published accounts, TCR beta sequences correctly predicted the HLA-A and HLA-B alleles of most subjects. The majority of TCR sequences were rare, yet some public TCRs appeared in many donors.

Concerning this clone: Antigen: not known.

Every donor was a healthy person donating bone marrow. 60 Vbeta and 13 Jbeta primers were used in PCR. Sequenced by immunoSEQ multiplex PCR; TCRdb stores in-frame clones only, minus some. The top ten hold approximately 3% of the sample, which has about 120,000 clones, 75% seen once. The CDR3 covers 18 residues. CDR1 and CDR2 (germline): SGHRS, YFSETQ. The junction had 16 bases not matched to a gene; V was cut back by 3 bases and J by 2 bases. This rearrangement joins TRBV5-1 to TRBJ1-1; TRBD1 matches 7 bases. The specimen was PBMCs. This receptor was obtained from a middle-aged woman in good health and CMV-seropositive. CDR3 loop: CASSSRVPGQRPNTEAFF. The CDR3 DNA reads TGCGCCAGCAGCTCCCGGGTCCCGGGACAGCGTCCCAACACTGAAGCTTTCTTT.